The 2 T cell receptor beta chains listed next were all sequenced from one sample in a study of cytomegalovirus exposure and HLA in healthy donors. Generated by immunoSEQ multiplex PCR, the TCRdb table keeps only in-frame clones and is missing some. The sample shows 150,000 to 200,000 clones, just under 90% of them seen only once. The material sequenced was PBMCs. The receptors were sampled from a man between 18 and 35 years old in good health and CMV-seropositive.

The CDR3 DNA is TGTGCCTGGAGTGTCTATAACACTGAAGCTTTCTTT. Its translation: CAWSVYNTEAFF. The chain joins TRBV30 to TRBJ1-1; D unclear. V was pared by 0 bases and J by 2 bases, with 4 bases between. Per the germline V gene, CDR1 is GTSNPN and CDR2 is SVGIG (reference sequence). This CDR3 is 12 amino acids long.

The chain couples TRBV6-1 to TRBJ2-7; 7 bases line up with TRBD1. The CDR3 has 14 residues. Germline assignment: CDR1 MNHNS and CDR2 SASEGT. With 7 bases clipped from V and 3 bases from J, the junction kept 9 bases outside the gene matches. CDR3 nucleotides: TGTGCCAGCAACGACTTGGGACAGAACTACGAGCAGTACTTC. Translation gives CASNDLGQNYEQYF.